This note documents a single T cell receptor (beta chain) sequence. This entry belongs to a study of T cells of healthy individuals. TCRdb reprocessed the 5' RACE reads via MiXCR and lists one record per CDR3 protein. The sample has under 70,000 distinct CDR3 sequences; 14% to 15% are singletons. The clonotype originates from a human donor in good health.

In DNA, the CDR3 is TGTGCCAGCAGATGGATGGACGGTGAAGCTTTCTTT. Translation: CASRWMDGEAFF. The V call is TRBV7-9, the J call TRBJ1-1; D is uncertain. This CDR3 has 12 amino acids. The germline V gene has CDR1 SEHNR and CDR2 FQNEAQ (reference sequence). The ends were cut back, 6 bases at V and 7 bases at J, with 12 bases in the middle.